One sample yielded the 3 T cell receptor beta chains listed below, sequenced in a study of a mutant IDH1 vaccine in newly diagnosed glioma. The repertoire was sequenced with immunoSEQ multiplex PCR; TCRdb's copy has only in-frame clones and lacks some. The sample includes about 88,000 clones, 82% of them seen just once. This sample's time point: baseline, week 1 (first vaccination visit). Treatment of the sample: pre-vaccination baseline after standard-of-care therapy. The starting material was PBMCs, obtained from a glioma patient treated with radiotherapy, temozolomide or both. These TCRs come from a man aged 35-49 years with glioma. Some clones in this sample may be carry-over from other donors' samples.

The rearrangement joins TRBV19 to TRBJ1-2, with 7 bases matching TRBD1. Germline V lookup: CDR1 LNHDA, CDR2 SQIVND (reference sequence). The CDR3 spans 16 residues. J lost 4 bases, V lost 11 bases, and 19 bases had no gene match. CDR3 region: CAPTPRGDSQGYGYTF. The CDR3 DNA reads TGTGCCCCTACCCCCCGGGGGGACAGCCAGGGCTATGGCTACACCTTC.

The chain recombines TRBV19 with TRBJ1-5, with D possibly being TRBD1 (6 bases). This CDR3 region has 16 residues. From germline, CDR1 is LNHDA and CDR2 SQIVND (reference sequence). Trimming removed 6 bases from V and 2 bases from J, with 17 bases in between. The CDR3 sequence is CASSSKQGGGNQPQHF. In DNA form, the CDR3 reads TGTGCCAGTAGCTCTAAACAGGGCGGAGGCAATCAGCCCCAGCATTTT.

The chain has TRBV5-4 and TRBJ2-3; TRBD2 aligns across 9 bases. This CDR3 has 17 amino acids. Germline assignment: CDR1 SGHNT and CDR2 YYREEE (reference sequence). The J segment lost 2 bases and the V segment lost 0 bases, leaving 7 bases of the junction unmatched. CDR3 region: CASSLARRGGLTDTQYF. The CDR3 coding sequence is TGTGCCAGCAGCTTGGCCAGGCGGGGGGGACTCACAGATACGCAGTATTTT.